One sample yielded the 24 T cell receptor beta chains listed below, sequenced in a study of blood T cell repertoires in COVID-19. Produced via immunoSEQ multiplex PCR; TCRdb's table is partial and in-frame only. The profile shows about 200,000 clones, approximately 78% of them singletons. Sequencing was performed on peripheral blood. Source of these receptors: an elderly woman with acute or convalescent COVID-19.

This clone was seen only a few times. The rearrangement uses TRBV7-9 and TRBJ2-3, with 13 bases matching TRBD2. CDR3 size: 15 residues. J was trimmed by 4 bases and V by 8 bases; bases with no gene match: 6. Germline CDR1 and CDR2: SEHNR and FQNEAQ (reference sequence). This chain's CDR3 is CASGGGTSGADTQYF. Here the CDR3 DNA reads TGTGCCAGCGGGGGCGGGACTAGCGGGGCAGATACGCAGTATTTT. Full variable domain (remainder filled in from reference TRBV7-9 and TRBJ2-3): DTGVSQNPRHKITKRGQNVTFRCDPISEHNRLYWYRQTLGQGPEFLTYFQNEAQLEKSRLLSDRFSAERPKGSFSTLEIQRTEQGDSAMYLCASGGGTSGADTQYFGPGTRLTVL.

V and J are TRBV6-5 and TRBJ2-3; 16 bases align to TRBD2. The CDR3 length is 14 residues. Germline CDR1 MNHEY, CDR2 SVGAGI. V gave up 6 bases and J gave up 14 bases; unmatched junction bases: 8. CDR3 nucleotides: TGTGCCAGCAGAACCGGGACTAGCGGGAGGGCCTCGTATTTT. Its translation: CASRTGTSGRASYF.

This clone was counted only a few times. This chain uses TRBV6-6 with TRBJ1-1; 7 bases are a match to TRBD1. V shed 7 bases, J shed 1 base, and the junction held 3 bases outside the gene matches. Per germline, CDR1 MNHNY and CDR2 SVGAGI (reference sequence). The CDR3 consists of 13 residues. CDR3 protein: CASTGQANTEAFF. The CDR3 DNA follows: TGTGCCAGCACAGGACAGGCGAACACTGAAGCTTTCTTT.

This clone was counted a few times. The J gene is TRBJ1-5, the V gene TRBV3-1 (or the pseudogene TRBV3-2), with D possibly TRBD1 on 5 matching bases. V lost 1 base, J lost 7 bases, and 14 bases lay in between. Looked up from germline, CDR1 is LGHDT and CDR2 is YNNKEL (reference sequence). CDR3 length: 15 residues. The CDR3 DNA reads TGTGCCAGCAGCCAAGGGTGGCAGGGTGTCCAGCCCCAGCATTTT. Amino acids: CASSQGWQGVQPQHF.

This clone occurred once. The gene calls are TRBV18 and TRBJ1-4, with 11 bases lining up with TRBD1. The CDR3 runs to 17 residues. Germline V CDR1 and CDR2: KGHSH, LQKENI. V was pared by 5 bases and J by 7 bases, with 12 bases of the junction left unmatched. In DNA, the CDR3 is TGTGCCAGCTCAGCCGGGACAGGGGGTCTTGGGGCTGAAAAACTGTTTTTT. It codes for CASSAGTGGLGAEKLFF.

The table lists this clone with a few counts. V gene TRBV10-3 combines with J gene TRBJ2-2; tentative D call: TRBD1 (7 bases). V lost 5 bases and J lost 1, with 11 bases in between. The CDR3 consists of 15 residues. From germline, CDR1 is ENHRY and CDR2 SYGVKD. The CDR3 reads CAISPQGGNTGELFF. The CDR3 DNA reads TGTGCCATCAGTCCCCAGGGGGGGAACACCGGGGAGCTGTTTTTT.

This clone turned up a few times. V is TRBV14 and J is TRBJ2-2; 10 nucleotides line up with TRBD2. From germline, CDR1 is SGHDN and CDR2 FVKESK. J lost 7 bases, V lost 3 bases, and 5 bases had no gene match. This CDR3 has 15 amino acids. CDR3 sequence: CASSHLAGVGGELFF. In DNA, the CDR3 is TGTGCCAGCAGCCATCTAGCGGGAGTAGGCGGGGAGCTGTTTTTT.

This clone has more than one count but fewer than ten. V is TRBV3-1 (or the pseudogene TRBV3-2) and J is TRBJ2-7, with 11 bases lining up with TRBD2. V trimming: 0 bases; J trimming: 0 bases; junction bases outside the gene matches: 10. The germline CDR1 and CDR2 sequences are LGHDT and YNNKEL (reference sequence). This CDR3 contains 19 residues. As DNA, the CDR3 is TGTGCCAGCAGCCAAGATAGCGGGGGGGGATTCGGGAGCTCCTACGAGCAGTACTTC. The encoded protein is CASSQDSGGGFGSSYEQYF.

V is TRBV5-1 and J is TRBJ1-1; D not certain. Between the trimmed V and J ends, which lost 0 bases and 3 bases, there was a span of 6 bases. CDR1 is SGHRS and CDR2 is YFSETQ in the germline V gene. The CDR3 runs 13 residues. For the CDR3, the DNA is TGCGCCAGCAGCTTGGGTCGGGACACTGAAGCTTTCTTT. Encoded protein: CASSLGRDTEAFF. Full variable domain (remainder filled in from reference TRBV5-1 and TRBJ1-1): KAGVTQTPRYLIKTRGQQVTLSCSPISGHRSVSWYQQTPGQGLQFLFEYFSETQRNKGNFPGRFSGRQFSNSRSEMNVSTLELGDSALYLCASSLGRDTEAFFGQGTRLTVV.

V is TRBV9 and J is TRBJ2-1, with 11 bases lining up with TRBD2. V lost 0 bases to trimming and J lost 10 bases; unmatched junction nucleotides: 3. Germline CDR1 and CDR2: SGDLS and YYNGEE. The CDR3 has 14 residues. CDR3: CASSVGLAGGEQFF. The CDR3 region has the DNA TGTGCCAGCAGCGTAGGTCTAGCGGGAGGAGAGCAGTTCTTC.

V usage is TRBV11-3 and J usage is TRBJ2-1; a possible D gene is TRBD1 (8 bases). The germline gives CDR1 SGHNT, CDR2 YENEEA. Trimming cost V 3 bases and J 2 bases, with 17 bases left between them. This CDR3 spans 17 amino acids. The CDR3 reads CASSLGNRGGPYNEQFF. The CDR3 DNA is TGTGCCAGCAGCTTGGGGAACAGGGGGGGGCCCTACAATGAGCAGTTCTTC.

The rearrangement links TRBV19 to TRBJ2-2; a weak D match, TRBD2 (6 bases). The V end lost 7 bases, the J end lost 0 bases, and 18 bases lay between the germline ends. Germline V CDR1 and CDR2: LNHDA, SQIVND (reference sequence). CDR3 length equals 17 residues. The chain's CDR3 is CASMGIRDSANTGELFF. CDR3 bases: TGTGCCAGTATGGGGATCAGGGACTCCGCGAACACCGGGGAGCTGTTTTTT.

The chain combines TRBV30 with TRBJ2-7; 12 bases are a match to TRBD2. The V gene end was trimmed by 5 bases and the J gene end by 6 bases; junction bases not matched to a gene: 8. Germline CDR1 GTSNPN, CDR2 SVGIG (reference sequence). The CDR3 totals 14 residues. CDR3 loop: CAWGAGTSGPEQYF. The CDR3 DNA reads as TGTGCCTGGGGTGCCGGGACTAGCGGGCCCGAGCAGTACTTC.

V is TRBV11-3 and J is TRBJ2-3, with D unclear. The CDR3 runs 13 residues. The V end lost 5 bases, the J end lost 1 base, and 7 bases lay between the germline ends. The germline V gene has CDR1 SGHNT and CDR2 YENEEA. In DNA form, the CDR3 reads TGTGCCAGCAGCCTAAGTGGCACAGATACGCAGTATTTT. It translates to CASSLSGTDTQYF.

The V and J genes are TRBV5-4 and TRBJ2-7; the match to TRBD2 covers 10 bases. J gave up 0 bases and V 5 bases, and 5 bases lay outside the gene matches. Germline V gene sequence: CDR1 SGHNT, CDR2 YYREEE (reference sequence). This CDR3 region has 15 residues. The CDR3 region is CASRIAGGSSYEQYF. CDR3 bases: TGTGCCAGCAGAATAGCGGGAGGCTCCTCCTACGAGCAGTACTTC.

The chain carries TRBV5-1 and TRBJ2-2; D perhaps matches TRBD2 (5 bases). Germline values: CDR1 SGHRS, CDR2 YFSETQ. The CDR3 spans 15 residues. The V and J ends lost 4 bases and 0 bases respectively, with 10 bases between them. The DNA of the CDR3 is TGCGCCAGCAGCCCTGTGGACTCGAACACCGGGGAGCTGTTTTTT. This codes for CASSPVDSNTGELFF.

V and J are TRBV2 and TRBJ1-2; D unclear. V was clipped by 7 bases and J by 5 bases, with 17 bases between them. Germline V gene data show CDR1 as SNHLY and CDR2 as FYNNEI. The CDR3 spans 14 residues. CDR3 sequence reads: CASKTSSLRYGYTF. The CDR3 DNA follows: TGTGCCAGCAAAACCTCGAGCCTCCGGTATGGCTACACCTTC.

This sequence joins TRBV6-2 or TRBV6-3 and TRBJ1-5; the D gene is possibly TRBD1 (6 bases). CDR1 is MNHEY and CDR2 is SVGEGT in the germline V gene. The CDR3 is 15 amino acids. Trimming shortened V by 0 bases and J by 5 bases, and 11 bases separated the two germline ends. The CDR3 loop is CASSYSDRSDQPQHF. DNA for the CDR3: TGTGCCAGCAGTTACTCCGACAGGTCCGATCAGCCCCAGCATTTT.

The CDR3, as DNA: TGTGCCAGCAGCACCCAGGGTACCGATACGCAGTATTTT. Translation: CASSTQGTDTQYF. The chain has TRBV7-6 and TRBJ2-3; maybe TRBD1 (5 bases). V gave up 5 bases and J gave up 6 bases, with 12 bases separating them. CDR3 size: 13 residues. CDR1 and CDR2 (germline): SGHVS, FNYEAQ.

The rearrangement joins TRBV7-6 to TRBJ2-7; 9 positions match TRBD1. V dropped 5 bases and J dropped 2; count of bases not matched to a gene: 7. The CDR3 is made up of 15 amino acids. Germline V gene sequence: CDR1 SGHVS, CDR2 FNYEAQ. The CDR3, as DNA: TGTGCCAGCAGCCCCTCGACAGGGGGGCCCTACGAGCAGTACTTC. Translation gives CASSPSTGGPYEQYF. Full variable domain (outside the CDR3, taken from reference TRBV7-6 and TRBJ2-7): GAGVSQSPRYKVTKRGQDVALRCDPISGHVSLYWYRQALGQGPEFLTYFNYEAQQDKSGLPNDRFSAERPEGSISTLTIQRTEQRDSAMYRCASSPSTGGPYEQYFGPGTRLTVT.

The chain joins TRBV7-8 to TRBJ2-1; D not certain. V was clipped by 1 base and J by 6 bases, with 10 bases between them. CDR3 size: 14 residues. Germline CDR1 SGHVS, CDR2 FQNEAQ. CDR3 residues: CASSLGAMGNEQFF. CDR3 bases: TGTGCCAGCAGCTTAGGAGCGATGGGCAATGAGCAGTTCTTC.

This chain connects TRBV2 to TRBJ2-7; TRBD2 matches at 11 bases. In germline, CDR1 is SNHLY, CDR2 FYNNEI. V lost 8 bases and J lost 6; bases outside the gene matches: 9. This CDR3 region has 14 residues. CDR3 in DNA: TGTGCCAGCTCAAGACTAGCGGGGTACTTCGAGCAGTACTTC. Protein product: CASSRLAGYFEQYF.

The rearrangement uses TRBV18 and TRBJ2-7, with 7 bases matching TRBD1. The germline V gene encodes CDR1 KGHSH and CDR2 LQKENI. J was trimmed by 3 bases and V by 5 bases; bases with no gene match: 7. The CDR3 runs 14 residues. The CDR3 DNA reads TGTGCCAGCTCATTATCCCGGGACAGCTACGAGCAGTACTTC. Protein: CASSLSRDSYEQYF. Full variable domain (outside the CDR3, taken from reference TRBV18 and TRBJ2-7): NAGVMQNPRHLVRRRGQEARLRCSPMKGHSHVYWYRQLPEEGLKFMVYLQKENIIDESGMPKERFSAEFPKEGPSILRIQQVVRGDSAAYFCASSLSRDSYEQYFGPGTRLTVT.

This clone occurred a few times. This chain joins TRBV2 and TRBJ2-2; 8 nucleotides align to TRBD2. Per the germline V gene, CDR1 is SNHLY and CDR2 is FYNNEI. CDR3 length: 13 residues. J lost 6 bases, V lost 8 bases, and 5 bases had no gene match. CDR3 nucleotides: TGTGCCAGCCAGCGGGAGTTTGCCGGGGAGCTGTTTTTT. Protein: CASQREFAGELFF. The full variable domain, rest sourced from reference TRBV2 and TRBJ2-2, is EPEVTQTPSHQVTQMGQEVILRCVPISNHLYFYWYRQILGQKVEFLVSFYNNEISEKSEIFDDQFSVERPDGSNFTLKIRSTKLEDSAMYFCASQREFAGELFFGEGSRLTVL.